This T cell receptor (beta chain) derives from a study of radiotherapy plus CTLA-4 blockade in lung cancer. The overall study: Disease control was seen in over 25% of patients, objective responses in 15% to 20%.

CTLA-4 blockade using ipilimumab, together with focal radiation, was received by patients with chemo-refractory metastatic non-small-cell lung cancer. Notes on this clone: Antigen unknown.

Germline V gene sequence: CDR1 MGHRA, CDR2 YSYEKL. The V gene end was trimmed by 6 bases and the J gene end by 2 bases; junction bases not matched to a gene: 9. The length of the CDR3 is 15 residues. Overall study results and limits: Response, reportedly, was best predicted by interferon-beta along with early blood T cell clone dynamics. After treatment with radiotherapy plus ipilimumab, TCR clones that came from the tumor expanded in blood.

TCRdb keeps only in-frame clones here, not all; method: immunoSEQ multiplex PCR. The table has approximately 85,000 clones, approximately 80% seen once; the top ten hold roughly 15%. The specimen was peripheral blood, collected from a patient treated with radiotherapy plus ipilimumab. The genes are TRBV4-1 and TRBJ2-5; TRBD2 matches at 7 bases. This clonotype was sampled from a human donor with non-small cell lung cancer that progressed on radiotherapy plus ipilimumab. Written as DNA, the CDR3 is TGCGCCAGCAGGAGGTCTTCGGGAGGACAAGAGACCCAGTACTTC. As protein: CASRRSSGGQETQYF.